A selection of T cell receptor beta chains follows, all from one sample in a study of vaccination and CD4 T cells after COVID-19. These receptors lack a known antigen. One entry per CDR3 protein results from TCRdb running MiXCR on the PCR reads. The repertoire holds around 15,000 distinct CDR3 sequences, with about 53% as singletons. This material consisted of CD4+ T cells from blood, cultured in vitro, taken before SARS-CoV-2 vaccination. All receptors come from a human donor who had recovered from COVID-19. Each CDR3 is given with its conserved first and last residue. D genes are given only for firm matches. Size tells how often a clone was seen (once, few, many) or the class of an expanded clone, and some rows leave it out.

few,TRBJ2-7,TRBV20-1,-,CSASTGGRPYEQYF,TGCAGTGCTAGTACGGGCGGGCGTCCCTACGAGCAGTACTTC
-,TRBJ1-5,TRBV24-1,-,CATSAQSGLGAYQPQHF,TGTGCCACCAGTGCTCAATCCGGGCTGGGGGCTTATCAGCCCCAGCATTTT
-,TRBJ1-5,TRBV12-3/TRBV12-4,-,CASSLRGSGNQPQHF,TGTGCCAGCAGTTTAAGAGGTTCTGGCAATCAGCCCCAGCATTTT
few,TRBJ1-2,TRBV20-1,-,CSARDDGTNYGYTF,TGCAGTGCTAGAGACGACGGGACTAACTATGGCTACACCTTC
-,TRBJ2-7,TRBV6-5,TRBD2,CASSSAGATYEQYF,TGTGCCAGCAGTTCGGCGGGAGCCACCTACGAGCAGTACTTC
few,TRBJ1-1,TRBV11-3,-,CASSLRAEDTEAFF,TGTGCCAGCAGCTTGAGGGCCGAGGACACTGAAGCTTTCTTT
few,TRBJ2-3,TRBV20-1,TRBD2,CSATEELAGEVEDTQYF,TGCAGTGCTACCGAGGAGCTAGCGGGAGAAGTGGAAGATACGCAGTATTTT
-,TRBJ1-2,TRBV5-4,-,CASSIDLTQSYGYTF,TGTGCCAGCAGCATCGACCTAACCCAGTCCTATGGCTACACCTTC
-,TRBJ2-7,TRBV19,-,CASSQRAGGLYEQYF,TGTGCCAGTAGTCAGAGGGCTGGGGGCTTGTACGAGCAGTACTTC
-,TRBJ1-2,TRBV29-1,-,CSVNRANYGYTF,TGCAGCGTCAACAGGGCGAACTATGGCTACACCTTC
-,TRBJ2-5,TRBV25-1,-,CASSDPQTGRETQYF,TGTGCCAGCAGTGACCCCCAGACAGGAAGGGAGACCCAGTACTTC
-,TRBJ2-1,TRBV20-1,TRBD1,CSAIRDRGYNEQFF,TGCAGTGCTATCCGGGACAGGGGTTACAATGAGCAGTTCTTC
once,TRBJ2-1,TRBV6-1,TRBD2,CASRGRSGALLFF,TGTGCCAGCAGAGGAAGGAGCGGGGCCTTACTGTTCTTC
-,TRBJ1-6,TRBV5-4,TRBD1,CASSTGQAMSPLHF,TGTGCCAGCAGCACCGGACAGGCAATGTCACCCCTCCACTTT
few,TRBJ1-3,TRBV7-7,-,CASSPGSNPGSGNTIYF,TGTGCCAGCAGCCCTGGATCAAACCCTGGCTCTGGAAACACCATATATTTT
few,TRBJ1-2,TRBV10-3,TRBD1,CASTHRGYGYTF,TGTGCCTCTACTCACAGGGGCTATGGCTACACCTTC
-,TRBJ2-7,TRBV20-1,TRBD2,CSARAAGAGSQYF,TGCAGTGCTAGAGCAGCGGGAGCCGGCTCGCAGTACTTC